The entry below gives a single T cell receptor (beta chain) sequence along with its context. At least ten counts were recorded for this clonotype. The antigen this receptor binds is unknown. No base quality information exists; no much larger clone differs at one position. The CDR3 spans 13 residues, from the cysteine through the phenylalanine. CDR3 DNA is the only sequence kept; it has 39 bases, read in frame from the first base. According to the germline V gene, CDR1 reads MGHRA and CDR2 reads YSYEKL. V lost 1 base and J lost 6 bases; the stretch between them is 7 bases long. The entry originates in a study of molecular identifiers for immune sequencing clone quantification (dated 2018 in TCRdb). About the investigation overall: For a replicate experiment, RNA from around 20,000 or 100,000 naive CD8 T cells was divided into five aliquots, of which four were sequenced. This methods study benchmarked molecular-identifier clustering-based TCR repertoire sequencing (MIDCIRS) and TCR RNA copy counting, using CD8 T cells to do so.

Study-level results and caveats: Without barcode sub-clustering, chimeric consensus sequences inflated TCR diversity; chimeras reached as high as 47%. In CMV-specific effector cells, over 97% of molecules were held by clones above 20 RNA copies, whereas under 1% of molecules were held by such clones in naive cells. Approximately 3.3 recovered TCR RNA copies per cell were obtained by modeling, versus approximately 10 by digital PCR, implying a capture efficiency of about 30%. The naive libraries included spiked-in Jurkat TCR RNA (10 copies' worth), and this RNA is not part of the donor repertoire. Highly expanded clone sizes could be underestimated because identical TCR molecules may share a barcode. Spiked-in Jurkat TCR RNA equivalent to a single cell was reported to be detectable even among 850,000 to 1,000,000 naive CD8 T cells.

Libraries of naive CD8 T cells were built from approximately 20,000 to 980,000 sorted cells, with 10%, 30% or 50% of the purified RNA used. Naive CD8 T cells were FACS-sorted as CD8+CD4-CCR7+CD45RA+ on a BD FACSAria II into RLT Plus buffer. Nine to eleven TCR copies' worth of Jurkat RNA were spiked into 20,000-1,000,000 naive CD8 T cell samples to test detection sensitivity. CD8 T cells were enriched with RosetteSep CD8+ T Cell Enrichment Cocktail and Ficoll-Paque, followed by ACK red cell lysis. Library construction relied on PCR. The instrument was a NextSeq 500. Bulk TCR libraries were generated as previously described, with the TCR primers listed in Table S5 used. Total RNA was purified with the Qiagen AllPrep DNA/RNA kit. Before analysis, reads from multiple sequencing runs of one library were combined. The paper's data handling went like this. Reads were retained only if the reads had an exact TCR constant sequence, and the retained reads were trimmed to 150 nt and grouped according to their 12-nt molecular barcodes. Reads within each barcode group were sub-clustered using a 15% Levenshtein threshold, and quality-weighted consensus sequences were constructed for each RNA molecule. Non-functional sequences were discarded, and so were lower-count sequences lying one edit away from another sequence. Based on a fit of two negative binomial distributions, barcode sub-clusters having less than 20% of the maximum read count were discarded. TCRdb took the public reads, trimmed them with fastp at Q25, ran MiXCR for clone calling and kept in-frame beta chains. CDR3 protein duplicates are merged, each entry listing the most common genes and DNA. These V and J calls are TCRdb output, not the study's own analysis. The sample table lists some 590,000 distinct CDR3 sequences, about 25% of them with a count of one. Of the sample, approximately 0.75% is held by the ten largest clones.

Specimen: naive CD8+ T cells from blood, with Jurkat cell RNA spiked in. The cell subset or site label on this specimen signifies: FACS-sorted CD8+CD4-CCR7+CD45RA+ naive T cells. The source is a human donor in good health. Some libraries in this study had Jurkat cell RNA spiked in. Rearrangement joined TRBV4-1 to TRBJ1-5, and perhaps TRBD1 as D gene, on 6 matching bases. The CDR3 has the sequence CASSQARGQPQHF. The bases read TGCGCCAGCAGCCAAGCCAGGGGTCAGCCCCAGCATTTT.